A single sample gave rise to the 30 T cell receptor beta chains below, sequenced in a study of identical twins. Using its own MiXCR run on the 5' RACE reads, TCRdb lists one record per CDR3 protein. The data show 1.5 million to 2 million distinct CDR3 sequences, roughly 35% seen once. Sample: cord blood. The receptors come from a newborn girl in good health.

This clonotype was observed at least ten times. The J gene is TRBJ2-3, the V gene TRBV7-2, with D unclear. With 5 bases removed from V and 4 bases from J, the gap between germline ends came to 19 bases. The CDR3 runs 16 residues. Germline V CDR1 and CDR2: SGHTA, FQGNSA. The CDR3 DNA reads TGTGCCAGCAGCCCGTGGGGTAGAGGAAAGGCAGATACGCAGTATTTT. Residues: CASSPWGRGKADTQYF. Full variable domain (rest looked up from reference TRBV7-2 and TRBJ2-3): GAGVSQSPSNKVTEKGKDVELRCDPISGHTALYWYRQSLGQGLEFLIYFQGNSAPDKSGLPSDRFSAERTGGSVSTLTIQRTQQEDSAVYLCASSPWGRGKADTQYFGPGTRLTVL.

This clonotype was recorded once. A read error may explain this, as a much larger clone is one base away. This chain joins TRBV29-1 and TRBJ2-1; D may be TRBD2 (5 bases). The DNA end favors TRBJ2-7, so the J call may be wrong. This CDR3 contains 13 residues. CDR1 and CDR2 from the germline V gene are SQVTM and ANQGSEA. The CDR3 loop reads CSVETDYYNEQYF. CDR3 bases: TGCAGCGTTGAAACCGACTACTACAATGAGCAGTACTTC.

In its sample, this clonotype was seen a few times. The rearrangement uses TRBV7-9 and TRBJ2-6; maybe TRBD1 (6 bases). The germline V gene has CDR1 SEHNR and CDR2 FQNEAQ (reference sequence). The V end was cut by 5 bases, the J end by 2 bases, with 16 bases between. The CDR3 length is 17 residues. The CDR3 loop reads CASSLQGITTGANVLTF. The CDR3 DNA reads TGTGCCAGCAGCCTACAGGGTATCACTACTGGGGCCAACGTCCTGACTTTC.

This clonotype was counted between two and nine times. This chain joins TRBV10-3 and TRBJ1-2; 7 bases agree with TRBD1. The germline gives CDR1 ENHRY, CDR2 SYGVKD. The CDR3 is made up of 13 amino acids. V dropped 8 bases and J dropped 4; count of bases not matched to a gene: 7. In DNA, the CDR3 is TGTGCCATCGGCCTCCGGGACAGCTATGGCTACACCTTC. It specifies CAIGLRDSYGYTF.

This clonotype occurred a few times. This chain links TRBV3-1 with TRBJ2-7, with a possible D match to TRBD2 (5 bases). This CDR3 region has 14 residues. Trimming pared 3 bases from V and 1 base from J, leaving 10 bases between. From germline, CDR1 is LGHDT and CDR2 YNNKEL (reference sequence). CDR3 region: CASSHWTLSYEQYF. Written as DNA, the CDR3 is TGTGCCAGCAGCCATTGGACTCTTTCCTACGAGCAGTACTTC.

The rearrangement links TRBV4-2 to TRBJ2-7; 9 bases align to TRBD2. CDR1 is LGHNA and CDR2 is YNFKEQ in the germline V gene. Germline trimming cut 0 bases from V and 3 bases from J; bases unmatched to any gene: 3. This CDR3 spans 15 amino acids. The CDR3 is CASSQDGRGGYEQYF. The CDR3 DNA is TGTGCCAGCAGCCAAGATGGGCGGGGGGGCTACGAGCAGTACTTC.

This clonotype came up a few times. The rearrangement uses TRBV7-2 and TRBJ2-1; TRBD2 agrees at 8 bases. Looked up from germline, CDR1 is SGHTA and CDR2 is FQGNSA. The CDR3 is made up of 14 amino acids. Unmatched junction bases numbered 6, after V lost 1 base and J lost 10 bases. CDR3 loop: CASSLGTSPKEQFF. As DNA, the CDR3 is TGTGCCAGCAGCTTAGGGACTAGCCCTAAGGAGCAGTTCTTC.

This clonotype came up a few times. The chain carries TRBV7-9 and TRBJ2-5, with D uncertain. CDR3 size: 13 residues. The germline V gene encodes CDR1 SEHNR and CDR2 FQNEAQ (reference sequence). Deletions cut 3 bases from V and 4 bases from J, with 9 bases between. CDR3 coding DNA: TGTGCCAGCAGCTTCCCATCTGCAGAGACCCAGTACTTC. Protein: CASSFPSAETQYF.

CDR3: CSARTSGKGSNQPQHF. The CDR3 DNA follows: TGCAGTGCTAGGACCTCGGGTAAGGGGAGCAATCAGCCCCAGCATTTT. The chain uses TRBV20-1 and TRBJ1-5; tentatively, D is TRBD1 (5 bases). Germline lookup yields CDR1 DFQATT and CDR2 SNEGSKA (reference sequence). CDR3 length equals 16 residues. Trimming left V 3 bases short and J 1 base short, with 16 bases between.

The chain is built from TRBV3-1 and TRBJ2-1, with 8 bases lining up with TRBD2. The CDR3 contains 15 residues. Germline values: CDR1 LGHDT, CDR2 YNNKEL (reference sequence). V gave up 3 bases and J gave up 9 bases; unmatched junction bases: 10. CDR3 nucleotide sequence: TGTGCCAGCAGCCAGGCAACAAGCGGGAGTCCTGAGCAGTTCTTC. This gives the protein CASSQATSGSPEQFF.

On this clonotype itself: A junction end diverges from the germline sequence, so it may reflect a read error. This chain joins TRBV5-1 and TRBJ2-7; D is undetermined. The CDR3 length is 13 residues. Germline V gene data show CDR1 as SGHRS and CDR2 as YFSETQ. This CDR3 reads CASSLDSYYERYF. The CDR3 DNA is TGCGCCAGCAGCTTGGACAGTTACTACGAGCGGTACTTC. Supplemented by reference TRBV5-1 and TRBJ2-7, the full variable domain reads KAGVTQTPRYLIKTRGQQVTLSCSPISGHRSVSWYQQTPGQGLQFLFEYFSETQRNKGNFPGRFSGRQFSNSRSEMNVSTLELGDSALYLCASSLDSYYERYFGPGTRLTVT.

In DNA, the CDR3 is TGTGCCAGCAGCTTAGTGAGGCGGCGCCAACAAGAGACCCAGTACTTC. Protein product: CASSLVRRRQQETQYF. The chain joins TRBV11-2 to TRBJ2-5; D is uncertain. CDR1 SGHAT and CDR2 FQNNGV come from the germline V gene. CDR3 length: 16 amino acids. The V gene lost 1 base and the J gene lost 2 bases, with 14 bases spanning the gap.

This chain uses TRBV9 with TRBJ2-3; no clear D gene. Germline V gene sequence: CDR1 SGDLS, CDR2 YYNGEE. Trimming removed 2 bases from V and 4 bases from J, with 11 bases in between. The CDR3 runs to 14 residues. DNA of the CDR3: TGTGCCAGCAGCGTGCACGGTTCTTCAGATACGCAGTATTTT. Its protein product is CASSVHGSSDTQYF. Combining the CDR3 with reference TRBV9 and TRBJ2-3 gives the whole variable domain DSGVTQTPKHLITATGQRVTLRCSPRSGDLSVYWYQQSLDQGLQFLIQYYNGEERAKGNILERFSAQQFPDLHSELNLSSLELGDSALYFCASSVHGSSDTQYFGPGTRLTVL.

The rearrangement joins TRBV7-2 to TRBJ2-5, with 7 bases fitting TRBD1. The ends lost 6 bases at V and 4 bases at J; junction bases unmatched: 14. The germline gives CDR1 SGHTA, CDR2 FQGNSA. This CDR3 region has 16 residues. Here the CDR3 DNA reads TGTGCCAGCAGGTTCACCGGGACAGTTTCTCCAGAGACCCAGTACTTC. Encoded protein: CASRFTGTVSPETQYF.

This chain uses TRBV29-1 with TRBJ1-2; weak D call: TRBD1 (5 bases). The V end was cut by 4 bases, the J end by 2 bases, with 17 bases between. The CDR3 contains 15 residues. Germline-derived CDR1 and CDR2 are SQVTM and ANQGSEA. The CDR3 bases are TGCAGCGTTGTCATGTCGGGGCAGGGAAACTATGGCTACACCTTC. Its translation is CSVVMSGQGNYGYTF.

This clonotype has a single count. V gene TRBV7-2 combines with J gene TRBJ2-5, with TRBD2 identical over 10 bases. Germline CDR1 and CDR2: SGHTA and FQGNSA. Trimming cost V 0 bases and J 13 bases; bases outside gene matches: 5. This CDR3 has 13 residues. In nucleotides, the CDR3 is TGTGCCAGCAGCTTAGCGCTCCTAGCGGGAGCGTACTTC. It is translated as CASSLALLAGAYF.

Only a few counts were recorded for this clonotype. This chain connects TRBV9 to TRBJ2-1; TRBD2 aligns across 11 bases. Germline V gene lookup returns CDR1 SGDLS and CDR2 YYNGEE. The CDR3 totals 18 residues. V was clipped by 0 bases and J by 8 bases; unmatched bases: 13. CDR3 residues: CASSVDVLAGGPVDEQFF. The CDR3 nucleotides read TGTGCCAGCAGCGTAGACGTGTTAGCGGGAGGGCCTGTGGATGAGCAGTTCTTC.

The V gene is TRBV5-1, the J gene TRBJ1-5, with D hard to call. Germline CDR1 SGHRS, CDR2 YFSETQ. Trimming stripped 0 bases from V and 0 bases from J, with 25 bases between. This CDR3 is 21 amino acids long. The CDR3 protein is CASSLGPDVADLAYSNQPQHF. DNA of the CDR3: TGCGCCAGCAGCTTGGGACCCGACGTGGCGGACCTAGCTTATAGCAATCAGCCCCAGCATTTT.

J is TRBJ2-7 and V is TRBV3-1; 7 nucleotides match TRBD1. The better agreement between TRBJ2-5 and the DNA end casts doubt on the J call. The germline gives CDR1 LGHDT, CDR2 YNNKEL (reference sequence). This CDR3 is built from 18 residues. CDR3 sequence: CASSQEGRPSGGQETQYF. The CDR3, as DNA: TGTGCCAGCAGCCAAGAGGGGAGACCTTCAGGGGGCCAAGAGACCCAGTACTTC.

The genes are TRBV18 and TRBJ2-5; D remains unclear. Germline lookup yields CDR1 KGHSH and CDR2 LQKENI. This CDR3 has 16 amino acids. Trimming took off 6 bases at V and 1 base at J, with 18 bases between the two ends. The CDR3 region has the DNA TGTGCCAGCTCCGCGGCCCTAAACGCTTTCCAAGAGACCCAGTACTTC. Protein product: CASSAALNAFQETQYF.

This clonotype was recorded a few times. The genes are TRBV5-1 and TRBJ2-1, with D uncertain. The V and J ends lost 6 bases and 0 bases respectively, with 13 bases between them. Germline assignment: CDR1 SGHRS and CDR2 YFSETQ. This CDR3 comprises 15 residues. CDR3 sequence (DNA): TGCGCCAGCACTTTAGGCGAGAGCTCCTACAATGAGCAGTTCTTC. It translates to CASTLGESSYNEQFF.

This clonotype showed up just a few times. J is TRBJ2-1 and V is TRBV6-6; 8 nucleotides match TRBD2. V shed 6 bases and J 4 bases; nucleotides not matched to a gene: 8. Germline CDR1 and CDR2: MNHNY and SVGAGI (reference sequence). The CDR3 is 15 residues long. CDR3 loop: CASSAAGAGYNEQFF. CDR3 DNA sequence: TGTGCCAGCAGCGCAGCGGGAGCGGGTTACAATGAGCAGTTCTTC.

V is TRBV25-1 and J is TRBJ1-2, with D maybe TRBD1 (5 bases). This CDR3 region has 16 residues. V was shortened by 3 bases and J by 0 bases, with 14 bases between the two germline ends. Germline V CDR1 and CDR2: MGHDK, SYGVNS. CDR3 residues: CASSDPRQGSNYGYTF. The CDR3 nucleotides read TGTGCCAGCAGTGACCCCCGCCAGGGATCTAACTATGGCTACACCTTC.

As regards this clonotype: The limits of the CDR3 on the DNA are not certain, so only TCRdb's listed CDR3 is given. The chain carries TRBV12-3 or TRBV12-4 and TRBJ2-4; the table's D call TRBD1 went unverified against the DNA. Including both end residues, the CDR3 is 13 amino acids long. Here the CDR3 reads CASSFGTGAFPYF.

This clonotype has just a few counts. The chain joins TRBV7-9 to TRBJ2-3, with D maybe TRBD1 (6 bases). Trimming shortened V by 3 bases and J by 1 base, and 11 bases separated the two germline ends. The CDR3 length is 15 residues. In germline, CDR1 is SEHNR, CDR2 FQNEAQ (reference sequence). The CDR3 loop is CASSFSGHRTDTQYF. The CDR3, as DNA: TGTGCCAGCAGCTTCTCGGGACACCGCACAGATACGCAGTATTTT.

This clonotype came up a few times. This chain uses TRBV5-6 with TRBJ1-4; D is undetermined. Per the germline V gene, CDR1 is SGHDT and CDR2 is YYEEEE. Trimming shortened V by 1 base and J by 5 bases, and 9 bases separated the two germline ends. There are 14 residues in the CDR3. CDR3 sequence reads: CASSLTRVNEKLFF. In nucleotides, the CDR3 is TGTGCCAGCAGCTTGACAAGGGTAAATGAAAAACTGTTTTTT.

This clonotype was recorded a few times. V is TRBV28 and J is TRBJ2-7; 10 bases map to TRBD2. This CDR3 has 15 amino acids. J gave up 2 bases and V 6 bases, and 7 bases lay outside the gene matches. Germline V gives CDR1 MDHEN, CDR2 SYDVKM. The CDR3 bases are TGTGCCAGCAGGCCGGCTAGCGGGAGTCCCTACGAGCAGTACTTC. This encodes CASRPASGSPYEQYF. Variable domain in full (rest from reference TRBV28 and TRBJ2-7): DVKVTQSSRYLVKRTGEKVFLECVQDMDHENMFWYRQDPGLGLRLIYFSYDVKMKEKGDIPEGYSVSREKKERFSLILESASTNQTSMYLCASRPASGSPYEQYFGPGTRLTVT.

The chain links TRBV20-1 to TRBJ1-2, with D possibly being TRBD1 (6 bases). The length of the CDR3 is 17 residues. Per germline, CDR1 DFQATT and CDR2 SNEGSKA (reference sequence). V was shortened by 6 bases and J by 4 bases, with 27 bases between the two germline ends. CDR3 amino acids: CSALRMGHHLGPYGYTF. The CDR3 DNA reads TGCAGTGCCCTAAGGATGGGACACCACCTAGGCCCCTATGGCTACACCTTC.

In this sample, this clonotype turned up a few times. J is TRBJ1-2 and V is TRBV28; D ambiguous. V was cut by 8 bases and J by 4 bases, with 8 bases left in between. The CDR3 is 11 amino acids. Germline CDR1 is MDHEN and CDR2 is SYDVKM. CDR3 nucleotides: TGTGCCAGCGAACAGCTCTATGGCTACACCTTC. This encodes CASEQLYGYTF.

This clonotype has a count of ten or more. The chain is built from TRBV5-1 and TRBJ2-5; D may be TRBD1 (6 bases). Germline CDR1 SGHRS, CDR2 YFSETQ. The CDR3 is 17 amino acids. V lost 0 bases and J lost 2, with 17 bases in between. The CDR3 protein is CASSLALDSRGQETQYF. The CDR3 DNA reads as TGCGCCAGCAGCTTGGCACTGGACAGTAGAGGACAAGAGACCCAGTACTTC.